At least ten counts were recorded for the clone carrying this TCR beta chain. The target antigen is unknown. Ophthalmopathy patients had moderate-to-severe active disease, CAS ≥3, NOSPECS ≥4, and disease duration under 3 months. V lost 5 bases and J 0 bases, leaving 8 bases between the germline ends. The CDR3 runs to 14 residues. Germline V CDR1 and CDR2: SGHVS, FNYEAQ. This sample was included in a study of T cells in Graves' hyperthyroidism and ophthalmopathy. There were TCR beta CDR3 regions amplified from RNA transcripts. The primer set for the first-round RT-PCR of the TCR CDR3 was HTBI. TCRdb redid the calling of the multiplex PCR reads with MiXCR, one entry per CDR3 protein. The sample comprises about 600,000 distinct CDR3 sequences, 14% of which are singletons, and about 6.6% rests with the top ten. General study points: Most clonotypes that expanded in the thyroid above 0.001 also showed up in blood.

The sample consisted of blood. The chain uses TRBV7-6 and TRBJ2-1; no definite D call. This clonotype was obtained from a woman between 18 and 30 years old with Graves' ophthalmopathy. The CDR3 DNA follows: TGTGCCAGCAGCCCGACAAGCTCCTACAATGAGCAGTTCTTC. Translated, it gives CASSPTSSYNEQFF.